One sample yielded the 30 T cell receptor beta chains listed below, sequenced in a study of T cell responses to AZD1222 COVID-19 vaccine (dated by TCRdb to the early 2020s). The library relied on the immunoSEQ multiplex PCR assay. TCRdb re-hosts the immuneACCESS table, in-frame sequences only. Its copies lack some clones; in the studies checked, an unresolved V gene accounts for under half of them, and the cause for the rest is not known. This sample comprises more than 150,000 clones, roughly 92% of them detected only once. Of the sample, around 9.3% falls within the top ten clones. The sample's time point label, in plain terms: baseline before first vaccination. The sequences come from peripheral blood, collected on day 0 of AZD1222 vaccination. Receptors were obtained from an adult in good health.

This chain links TRBV14 with TRBJ1-2; D might be TRBD1 (5 bases). The CDR3 spans 14 residues. Trimming pared 0 bases from V and 8 bases from J, leaving 13 bases between. CDR1 is SGHDN and CDR2 is FVKESK in the germline V gene. The CDR3 sequence is CASSQEAGLGGYTF. CDR3 DNA: TGTGCCAGCAGCCAAGAAGCGGGGCTTGGGGGCTACACCTTC.

This clone has just one count. The rearrangement joins TRBV6-4 to TRBJ2-7; D may be TRBD1 (6 bases). The V end was cut by 0 bases, the J end by 3 bases, with 21 bases between. The CDR3 loop spans 18 amino acids. Germline V gene sequence: CDR1 MRHNA, CDR2 SNTAGT. DNA for the CDR3: TGTGCCAGCAGTGACTCGATTGAGCCCCGGGGACATCACTACGAGCAGTACGTC. It yields the protein CASSDSIEPRGHHYEQYV.

This clone appeared a single time. The rearrangement joins TRBV5-1 to TRBJ2-3, with D possibly TRBD1 on 6 matching bases. The CDR3 is 14 amino acids. Trimming cost V 0 bases and J 1 base, with 6 bases left between them. Germline values: CDR1 SGHRS, CDR2 YFSETQ. This CDR3 reads CASSLEGGTDTQYF. CDR3 nucleotides: TGCGCCAGCAGCTTGGAGGGGGGCACAGATACGCAGTATTTT.

This clone was recorded a few times. The chain has TRBV3-1 (or the pseudogene TRBV3-2) and TRBJ1-1; D might be TRBD1 (6 bases). This CDR3 is 12 amino acids long. Per germline, CDR1 LGHDT and CDR2 YNNKEL (reference sequence). V lost 3 bases and J 8 bases, leaving 10 bases between the germline ends. The CDR3 loop is CASSQLGTEAFF. CDR3 coding DNA: TGTGCCAGCAGCCAGCTCGGGACAGAAGCTTTCTTT.

The rearrangement uses TRBV5-5 and TRBJ2-7; 12 bases map to TRBD2. CDR1 and CDR2 (germline): SGHKS, YYEKEE (reference sequence). The CDR3 has 17 amino acids. The J segment lost 0 bases and the V segment lost 5 bases, leaving 9 bases of the junction unmatched. CDR3 in amino acids: CASSFASGRGNSYEQYF. The CDR3 DNA reads as TGTGCCAGCAGTTTTGCTAGCGGGAGGGGAAACTCCTACGAGCAGTACTTC.

The rearrangement uses TRBV5-8 and TRBJ1-4; D is perhaps TRBD1 (6 bases). From germline, CDR1 is SGHTS and CDR2 YDEGEE. The length of the CDR3 is 15 residues. V dropped 5 bases and J dropped 3 bases, with 14 bases sitting between them. The CDR3 DNA reads as TGTGCCAGCAGAGAAACAGGGTGGTCTAATGAAAAACTGTTTTTT. Residues: CASRETGWSNEKLFF.

V is TRBV9 and J is TRBJ2-2; no clear D. With 0 bases removed from V and 7 bases from J, the gap between germline ends came to 13 bases. The CDR3 runs to 15 residues. Germline values: CDR1 SGDLS, CDR2 YYNGEE. CDR3 DNA sequence: TGTGCCAGCAGCGTAGAAGACCCTAGGATCGGGGAGCTGTTTTTT. Amino acid sequence: CASSVEDPRIGELFF. Full variable domain (rest looked up from reference TRBV9 and TRBJ2-2): DSGVTQTPKHLITATGQRVTLRCSPRSGDLSVYWYQQSLDQGLQFLIQYYNGEERAKGNILERFSAQQFPDLHSELNLSSLELGDSALYFCASSVEDPRIGELFFGEGSRLTVL.

The V gene is TRBV19, the J gene TRBJ1-1; D is possibly TRBD1 (5 bases). V was clipped by 3 bases and J by 0 bases, with 8 bases between them. The germline CDR1 and CDR2 sequences are LNHDA and SQIVND (reference sequence). This CDR3 is 14 amino acids long. The CDR3 DNA sequence: TGTGCCAGTAGTATTGACAGTCTGAACACTGAAGCTTTCTTT. Amino acid sequence: CASSIDSLNTEAFF.

The genes are TRBV6-6 and TRBJ1-3, with D possibly TRBD1 on 5 matching bases. V was pared by 11 bases and J by 2 bases, with 16 bases between. This CDR3 is built from 14 residues. Germline V gene sequence: CDR1 MNHNY, CDR2 SVGAGI (reference sequence). CDR3 amino acids: CAGSGTITGNTIYF. In DNA, the CDR3 is TGTGCCGGCTCGGGGACTATCACTGGAAACACCATATATTTT.

The V call is TRBV6-1, the J call TRBJ2-7; TRBD2 might be the D (5 bases). Looked up from germline, CDR1 is MNHNS and CDR2 is SASEGT. This CDR3 contains 15 residues. V was cut by 3 bases and J by 0 bases, with 12 bases left in between. The chain's CDR3 is CASSDGGRDSYEQYF. The CDR3 DNA follows: TGTGCCAGCAGTGATGGAGGTCGGGACTCCTACGAGCAGTACTTC.

This chain uses TRBV2 with TRBJ2-1, with D maybe TRBD2 (6 bases). V was shortened by 6 bases and J by 10 bases, with 19 bases between the two germline ends. Germline V gene sequence: CDR1 SNHLY, CDR2 FYNNEI. The CDR3 spans 14 residues. The CDR3 spells CASRGRSPREEQFF. The DNA for the CDR3 is TGTGCCAGCAGGGGGAGGTCGCCCAGGGAGGAGCAGTTCTTC.

J is TRBJ2-7 and V is TRBV5-4; tentatively, D is TRBD2 (6 bases). Trimming took 0 bases from V and 4 from J, leaving 11 bases between them. The germline V gene has CDR1 SGHNT and CDR2 YYREEE (reference sequence). This CDR3 has 14 amino acids. The CDR3 DNA sequence: TGTGCCAGCAGCTTGGAGACGCGGGGATACGAGCAGTACTTC. It encodes CASSLETRGYEQYF.

This clone was detected once. The chain couples TRBV9 to TRBJ1-6, with D unclear. V shed 0 bases and J shed 5 bases, with 6 bases lying between them. Germline lookup yields CDR1 SGDLS and CDR2 YYNGEE. This CDR3 region has 14 residues. In DNA form, the CDR3 reads TGTGCCAGCAGCGTAGACGTGAATAATTCACCCCTCCACTTT. Translation: CASSVDVNNSPLHF.

The chain employs TRBV19 and TRBJ2-3; possibly TRBD2 for D (6 bases). V was pared by 4 bases and J by 6 bases, with 14 bases between. There are 14 residues in the CDR3. Germline V CDR1 and CDR2: LNHDA, SQIVND (reference sequence). The DNA for the CDR3 is TGTGCCAGTAGTACTCCCGGGGGACCCGATACGCAGTATTTT. Its protein product is CASSTPGGPDTQYF.

The J gene is TRBJ2-7, the V gene TRBV5-4, with 11 nucleotides matching TRBD2. Per the germline V gene, CDR1 is SGHNT and CDR2 is YYREEE (reference sequence). V was pared by 1 base and J by 6 bases, with 15 bases of the junction left unmatched. This CDR3 contains 18 residues. The CDR3 nucleotides read TGTGCCAGCAGCTTGCACATCCTTCTAGCGGGAGGAAGGAGCGAGCAGTACTTC. Translated: CASSLHILLAGGRSEQYF.

A single count supports this clone. The rearrangement joins TRBV2 to TRBJ1-2; D gene unclear. The germline gives CDR1 SNHLY, CDR2 FYNNEI. CDR3 length: 14 amino acids. The V end lost 8 bases, the J end lost 8 bases, and 21 bases lay between the germline ends. The CDR3 loop is CASSSITGTEGYTF. DNA of the CDR3: TGTGCCAGCTCTAGTATAACGGGCACGGAGGGCTACACCTTC.

The gene calls are TRBV10-2 and TRBJ1-5; 7 nucleotides match TRBD1. The CDR3 is 14 residues long. Looked up from germline, CDR1 is WSHSY and CDR2 is SAAADI. V shed 10 bases and J 0 bases; nucleotides not matched to a gene: 6. The CDR3 spells CATGTATSNQPQHF. The CDR3 bases are TGCGCCACCGGGACAGCTACTAGCAATCAGCCCCAGCATTTT.

CDR3 nucleotide sequence: TGTGCCAGCAGCTTAGGTCACTTAATAGGGGAGACCCAGTACTTC. Its protein product is CASSLGHLIGETQYF. The rearrangement joins TRBV11-2 to TRBJ2-5; D not resolved. Germline loops: CDR1 SGHAT, CDR2 FQNNGV. The CDR3 length is 15 residues. V was clipped by 1 base and J by 5 bases, with 14 bases between them.

This chain uses TRBV12-3 or TRBV12-4 with TRBJ1-1, with a tentative D call TRBD1 (6 bases). The CDR3 is 13 residues long. V was pared by 1 base and J by 8 bases, with 11 bases between. The CDR3 nucleotides are TGTGCCAGCAGTTTAGAGGACAGACAGGAAGCTTTCTTT. Translation gives CASSLEDRQEAFF.

CDR3 in DNA: TGCAGCGTTGAGTCCATCATGAACACTGAAGCTTTCTTT. It encodes CSVESIMNTEAFF. The rearrangement uses TRBV29-1 and TRBJ1-1; no clear D. Trimming pared 3 bases from V and 0 bases from J, leaving 8 bases between. This CDR3 contains 13 residues. CDR1 and CDR2 from the germline V gene are SQVTM and ANQGSEA. Looking up the rest from reference TRBV29-1 and TRBJ1-1 gives the full variable domain: SAVISQKPSRDICQRGTSLTIQCQVDSQVTMMFWYRQQPGQSLTLIATANQGSEATYESGFVIDKFPISRPNLTFSTLTVSNMSPEDSSIYLCSVESIMNTEAFFGQGTRLTVV.

The genes are TRBV24-1 and TRBJ2-2; 7 bases are shared with TRBD1. V gave up 7 bases and J gave up 5 bases; unmatched junction bases: 6. This CDR3 spans 14 amino acids. The germline gives CDR1 KGHDR, CDR2 SFDVKD. CDR3 nucleotides: TGTGCCACCAGAGACAGGGATATTACCGGGGAGCTGTTTTTT. Amino acids: CATRDRDITGELFF.

This chain links TRBV30 with TRBJ1-5; D is possibly TRBD1 (5 bases). Looked up from germline, CDR1 is GTSNPN and CDR2 is SVGIG (reference sequence). The CDR3 contains 13 residues. Trimming cost V 0 bases and J 5 bases, with 8 bases left between them. Written as DNA, the CDR3 is TGTGCCTGGAGTGTACAGGTTGATCAGCCCCAGCATTTT. It is translated as CAWSVQVDQPQHF.

This rearrangement joins TRBV12-3 or TRBV12-4 to TRBJ1-1; no clear D gene. CDR3 length equals 13 residues. V lost 6 bases and J lost 2, with 10 bases in between. The CDR3 region is CASSHTLNTEAFF. The CDR3 DNA reads TGTGCCAGCAGCCATACACTTAACACTGAAGCTTTCTTT.

The chain has TRBV5-1 and TRBJ2-1; D remains unclear. Germline assignment: CDR1 SGHRS and CDR2 YFSETQ. The CDR3 runs 15 residues. Trimming stripped 1 base from V and 0 bases from J, with 8 bases between. In DNA form, the CDR3 reads TGCGCCAGCAGCTTGATGACGAGCTCCTACAATGAGCAGTTCTTC. The encoded protein is CASSLMTSSYNEQFF.

Written as DNA, the CDR3 is TGTGCCAGCAGTGAAAAGTTGGCGGGAGGAAATGAAAAACTGTTTTTT. It specifies CASSEKLAGGNEKLFF. The V and J genes are TRBV2 and TRBJ1-4; D is uncertain. The V and J ends lost 2 bases and 5 bases respectively, with 15 bases between them. The germline V gene has CDR1 SNHLY and CDR2 FYNNEI. The CDR3 runs 16 residues.

V gene TRBV7-9 combines with J gene TRBJ2-7; D not resolved. The CDR3 consists of 14 residues. The germline gives CDR1 SEHNR, CDR2 FQNEAQ (reference sequence). V was pared by 2 bases and J by 5 bases, with 13 bases between. CDR3: CASSLIWGNDEQYF. In DNA form, the CDR3 reads TGTGCCAGCAGCTTAATTTGGGGAAACGACGAGCAGTACTTC.

This clone was seen a single time. The chain has TRBV2 and TRBJ1-6, with D unresolved. V gave up 3 bases and J gave up 8 bases, with 5 bases separating them. The CDR3 spans 12 residues. Germline-derived CDR1 and CDR2 are SNHLY and FYNNEI. In DNA, the CDR3 is TGTGCCAGCAGTGACTTTTATTCACCCCTCCACTTT. Its translation: CASSDFYSPLHF.

The V and J genes are TRBV27 and TRBJ1-2; 7 nucleotides align to TRBD1. Germline V gene lookup returns CDR1 MNHEY and CDR2 SMNVEV (reference sequence). CDR3 length: 13 amino acids. The V segment lost 5 bases and the J segment 2 bases; nucleotides outside the gene matches: 2. DNA for the CDR3: TGTGCCAGCAGTCCGACAGGGAACTATGGCTACACCTTC. Protein product: CASSPTGNYGYTF.

The chain joins TRBV3-1 (or the pseudogene TRBV3-2) to TRBJ2-2; 7 bases line up with TRBD2. Germline V gene data show CDR1 as LGHDT and CDR2 as YNNKEL (reference sequence). The CDR3 length is 16 residues. The junction had 4 bases not matched to a gene; V was cut back by 1 base and J by 2 bases. The CDR3 loop is CASSQASSGNTGELFF. The CDR3 bases are TGTGCCAGCAGCCAAGCTTCTAGCGGTAACACCGGGGAGCTGTTTTTT.

The chain has TRBV5-6 and TRBJ1-2, with TRBD1 matching over 10 bases. After removal of 9 bases from V and 7 bases from J, the junction contained 12 bases not matched to a gene. The CDR3 has 14 residues. Germline CDR1 reads SGHDT; CDR2 reads YYEEEE. Here the CDR3 reads CANTLGQGGRGYTF. The CDR3 region has the DNA TGTGCCAACACCCTTGGACAGGGGGGACGTGGCTACACCTTC.